Sequencing of this T cell receptor beta chain was carried out in a study of CD8 T cells in ankylosing spondylitis. The study, taken as a whole, reports: Apparently characteristic of ankylosing spondylitis blood was a TCR beta motif (roughly eight highly homologous variants). Disease-linked clones proved CD8+ and comparatively uncommon in peripheral blood.

The authors made TCR beta libraries by quantitative 5'-RACE with molecular barcodes. TCRdb reprocessed the 5' RACE reads with MiXCR, giving one entry per CDR3 protein. The table shows under 300,000 distinct CDR3 sequences, with over 9.5% occurring only once. Germline V gene data show CDR1 as SGHTA and CDR2 as FQGNSA. The CDR3 spans 13 residues. The V segment lost 10 bases and the J segment 12 bases; nucleotides outside the gene matches: 15. Concerning this clonotype: Its antigen remains unidentified.

The chain carries TRBV7-2 and TRBJ2-1; TRBD2 matches at 7 bases. Material for sequencing was blood, either unsorted or a sorted T cell fraction (not recorded which). This receptor was taken from a male donor with ankylosing spondylitis or in good health (not recorded which). The CDR3 here is CATQAGGVMRQFF. CDR3 coding DNA: TGTGCCACGCAGGCTGGGGGGGTTATGAGGCAGTTCTTC. Combining the CDR3 with reference TRBV7-2 and TRBJ2-1 gives the whole variable domain GAGVSQSPSNKVTEKGKDVELRCDPISGHTALYWYRQSLGQGLEFLIYFQGNSAPDKSGLPSDRFSAERTGGSVSTLTIQRTQQEDSAVYLCATQAGGVMRQFFGPGTRLTVL.